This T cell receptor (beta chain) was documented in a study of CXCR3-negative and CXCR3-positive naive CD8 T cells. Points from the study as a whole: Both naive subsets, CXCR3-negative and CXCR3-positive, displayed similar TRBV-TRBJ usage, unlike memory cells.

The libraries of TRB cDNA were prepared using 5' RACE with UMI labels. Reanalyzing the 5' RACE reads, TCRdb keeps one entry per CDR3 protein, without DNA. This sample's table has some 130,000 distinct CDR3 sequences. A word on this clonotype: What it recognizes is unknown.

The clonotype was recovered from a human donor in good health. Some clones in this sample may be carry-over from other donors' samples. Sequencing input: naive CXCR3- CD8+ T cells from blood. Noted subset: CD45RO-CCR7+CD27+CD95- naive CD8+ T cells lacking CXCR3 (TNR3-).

The chain's CDR3 is CASSLTDGSTEAFF. This rearrangement joins TRBV7-3 to TRBJ1-1. There are 14 residues in the CDR3. Germline V gives CDR1 SGHTA, CDR2 FQGTGA.